What follows are 7 T cell receptor beta chains derived from one specimen sequenced in a study of shared clonotypes between healthy human individuals. Profiled with immunoSEQ multiplex PCR; TCRdb holds only in-frame clones, not every one. The table includes some 450,000 clones, over 60% detected once. The sample taken for sequencing was PBMCs. All receptors come from a middle-aged woman in good health. Some clones in this sample may be carry-over from other donors' samples.

V and J are TRBV9 and TRBJ2-3, with TRBD2 matching 12 bases. The CDR3 is 18 amino acids. Trimming at V came to 4 bases and at J to 0 bases, leaving 9 bases not matched to a gene. Looked up from germline, CDR1 is SGDLS and CDR2 is YYNGEE. The CDR3 protein is CASSPTSGRTLSTDTQYF. As DNA, the CDR3 is TGTGCCAGCAGCCCCACTAGCGGGAGGACACTAAGCACAGATACGCAGTATTTT. Looking up the rest from reference TRBV9 and TRBJ2-3 gives the full variable domain: DSGVTQTPKHLITATGQRVTLRCSPRSGDLSVYWYQQSLDQGLQFLIQYYNGEERAKGNILERFSAQQFPDLHSELNLSSLELGDSALYFCASSPTSGRTLSTDTQYFGPGTRLTVL.

The chain has TRBV28 and TRBJ2-7, with 9 bases that match TRBD2. CDR1 MDHEN and CDR2 SYDVKM come from the germline V gene. CDR3 length: 11 amino acids. Germline trimming cut 10 bases from V and 5 bases from J; bases unmatched to any gene: 3. The CDR3 loop reads CAIIAGDEQYF. The CDR3 bases are TGTGCCATCATAGCGGGAGACGAGCAGTACTTC.

To note about this clone: The sample holds other DNA sequences that translate to the same CDR3. The rearrangement links TRBV28 to TRBJ2-7; D unclear. Germline CDR1 MDHEN, CDR2 SYDVKM. The CDR3 is 11 amino acids. The ends were cut back, 6 bases at V and 4 bases at J, with 7 bases in the middle. The CDR3 region has the DNA TGTGCCAGCAGCCTTGGGTACGAGCAGTACTTC. Translation gives CASSLGYEQYF.

V is TRBV19 and J is TRBJ1-4; D perhaps matches TRBD1 (6 bases). CDR3 length: 17 residues. The germline V gene has CDR1 LNHDA and CDR2 SQIVND (reference sequence). Trimming removed 5 bases from V and 4 bases from J, with 20 bases in between. The CDR3: CASSEEPGAGDNEKLFF. CDR3 nucleotide sequence: TGTGCCAGTAGTGAGGAGCCCGGGGCAGGGGATAATGAAAAACTGTTTTTT. The whole variable domain, filled in from reference TRBV19 and TRBJ1-4, reads DGGITQSPKYLFRKEGQNVTLSCEQNLNHDAMYWYRQDPGQGLRLIYYSQIVNDFQKGDIAEGYSVSREKKESFPLTVTSAQKNPTAFYLCASSEEPGAGDNEKLFFGSGTQLSVL.

Remarks on this clone: With a far larger clone one base away, a read error is the likely cause. The chain uses TRBV14 and TRBJ2-3; D possibly uses TRBD1 or TRBD2 (5 bases each). CDR3 size: 13 residues. Germline V CDR1 and CDR2: SGHDN, FVKESK. The ends were cut back, 4 bases at V and 2 bases at J, with 7 bases in the middle. The DNA of the CDR3 is TGTGCCAGCAGCCGGGACCCCACAGATACGCAGTATTTT. Protein sequence: CASSRDPTDTQYF.

V is TRBV4-1 and J is TRBJ2-5; tentative D call: TRBD2 (5 bases). The CDR3 consists of 15 residues. The germline V gene has CDR1 MGHRA and CDR2 YSYEKL. V was shortened by 2 bases and J by 5 bases, with 15 bases between the two germline ends. The CDR3 spells CASSQTRLLGETQYF. The CDR3, as DNA: TGCGCCAGCAGCCAAACTAGACTCCTGGGGGAGACCCAGTACTTC.

This clone has more than one count but fewer than ten. The V and J genes are TRBV29-1 and TRBJ1-2; D is unclear. The germline V and J ends were trimmed by 4 bases and 1 base, with 4 bases remaining between them. Germline CDR1 and CDR2: SQVTM and ANQGSEA. CDR3 length equals 11 residues. CDR3 loop: CSVGVNYGYTF. The DNA of the CDR3 is TGCAGCGTTGGAGTTAACTATGGCTACACCTTC.